The 5 T cell receptor beta chains given below trace back to one sample, sequenced in a study of CD8 T cells in ankylosing spondylitis. TCRdb reprocessed the 5' RACE reads with MiXCR, giving one entry per CDR3 protein. The table records about 360,000 distinct CDR3 sequences, approximately 20% of them present only once. The sequencing input was blood, either unsorted or a sorted T cell fraction (not recorded which). These receptors all come from a male donor with ankylosing spondylitis or in good health (not recorded which).

This clonotype has just a few counts. The rearrangement joins TRBV12-5 to TRBJ2-3; no definite D call. This CDR3 comprises 11 residues. Germline V gene sequence: CDR1 LGHNT, CDR2 FRNRAP. V was clipped by 7 bases and J by 2 bases, with 4 bases between them. CDR3 DNA: TGTGCTAGTGCCCTCACAGATACGCAGTATTTT. It yields the protein CASALTDTQYF.

The CDR3 loop reads CASSLAGWSEQFF. In nucleotides, the CDR3 is TGTGCCAGCAGTTTAGCGGGGTGGAGTGAGCAGTTCTTC. J is TRBJ2-1 and V is TRBV12-3 or TRBV12-4; D unresolved. Trimming cost V 0 bases and J 9 bases, with 9 bases left between them. The CDR3 runs 13 residues.

This chain uses TRBV15 with TRBJ2-2; no reliable D call. V shed 0 bases and J shed 5 bases, with 13 bases lying between them. Looked up from germline, CDR1 is LNHNV and CDR2 is YYDKDF (reference sequence). CDR3 length: 16 amino acids. This chain's CDR3 is CATSRDLSPVTGELFF. CDR3 coding DNA: TGTGCCACCAGCAGAGATTTAAGTCCAGTTACCGGGGAGCTGTTTTTT.

The chain combines TRBV7-9 with TRBJ2-4; D uncertain. There are 12 residues in the CDR3. V lost 5 bases and J lost 13, with 15 bases in between. Germline V CDR1 and CDR2: SEHNR, FQNEAQ (reference sequence). Written as DNA, the CDR3 is TGTGCCAGCAGCCCAACCGCGGAACGGCAGTACTTC. This encodes CASSPTAERQYF.

The chain carries TRBV4-1 and TRBJ2-5; D unclear. Per the germline V gene, CDR1 is MGHRA and CDR2 is YSYEKL. Trimming shortened V by 3 bases and J by 5 bases, and 13 bases separated the two germline ends. The CDR3 covers 14 residues. As DNA, the CDR3 is TGCGCCAGCAGCCATGAAGGCCTTGAGGAGACCCAGTACTTC. It yields the protein CASSHEGLEETQYF.